This T cell receptor (beta chain) derives from a study of CD8 T cells in Susac syndrome. At the level of the study: Patients with Susac syndrome, at blood draw, were therapy-naive, on corticosteroids, or on intravenous immunoglobulin alone. The study's findings and limits: The study recognized that the number of individuals in its TCR sequencing and HLA analysis was relatively small.

The authors reverse transcribed roughly 0.5 to 1 ug RNA with random hexamers. TCRdb processed the immunoSEQ multiplex PCR reads anew with MiXCR; each CDR3 protein has one entry. The sample yields over 130,000 distinct CDR3 sequences, approximately 95% seen once. As regards this clonotype: The antigen is not known.

This TCR came from a human donor with Susac syndrome. The sequenced material came from CD4+ T cells from PBMCs.

The CDR3 loop is CASSQAGLVVTGELFF. CDR3 nucleotide sequence: TGCGCCAGCAGCCAAGCTGGACTAGTGGTCACCGGGGAGCTGTTTTTT. The chain has TRBV4-1 and TRBJ2-2; TRBD2 aligns across 7 bases. V lost 1 base, J lost 4 bases, and 6 bases stayed unmatched. There are 16 residues in the CDR3. Per the germline V gene, CDR1 is MGHRA and CDR2 is YSYEKL.